What follows is one T cell receptor beta chain and its context. Its antigen is not known. The source of the sample is a study of T cell repertoires in cytomegalovirus infection. CDR1 is MNHEY and CDR2 is SVGEGT in the germline V gene. V trimming: 2 bases; J trimming: 3 bases; junction bases outside the gene matches: 4. The CDR3 covers 15 residues. Notes on the study in general: HLA-C-restricted CMV-specific TCR beta clonotypes prevailed in the ex vivo response.

One entry per CDR3 protein results from TCRdb running MiXCR on the reads. The data show about 920,000 distinct CDR3 sequences, roughly 30% seen once. This clonotype was obtained from a human donor in good health (CMV status not recorded). Some clones in this sample may be carry-over from other donors' samples. The gene calls are TRBV6-2 or TRBV6-3 and TRBJ2-1, with 7 bases identical to TRBD2. The sequencing used cultured CD8+ T cells from PBMCs, collected from culture after CMV antigen stimulation. CDR3 in amino acids: CASSYEASGYNEQFF. For the CDR3, the DNA is TGTGCCAGCAGTTACGAGGCTAGCGGCTACAATGAGCAGTTCTTC.